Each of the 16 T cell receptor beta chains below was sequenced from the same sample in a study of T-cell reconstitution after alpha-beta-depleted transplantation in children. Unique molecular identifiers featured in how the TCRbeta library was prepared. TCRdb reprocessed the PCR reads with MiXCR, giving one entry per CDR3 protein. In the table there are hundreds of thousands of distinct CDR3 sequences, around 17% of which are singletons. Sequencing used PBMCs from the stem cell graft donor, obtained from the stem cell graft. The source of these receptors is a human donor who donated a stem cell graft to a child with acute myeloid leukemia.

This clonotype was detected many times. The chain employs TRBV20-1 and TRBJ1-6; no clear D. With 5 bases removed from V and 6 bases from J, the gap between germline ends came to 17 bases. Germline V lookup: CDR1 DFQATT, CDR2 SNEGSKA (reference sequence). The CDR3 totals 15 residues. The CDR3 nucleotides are TGCAGTGCTGCCGTCAAGACCCAAACTAATTCACCCCTCCACTTT. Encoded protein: CSAAVKTQTNSPLHF.

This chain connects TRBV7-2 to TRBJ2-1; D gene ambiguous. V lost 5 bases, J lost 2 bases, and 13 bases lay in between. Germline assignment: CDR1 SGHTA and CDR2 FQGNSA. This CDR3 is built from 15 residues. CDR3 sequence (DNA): TGTGCCAGCAGCCTAGTGGATCAGACCTACAATGAGCAGTTCTTC. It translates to CASSLVDQTYNEQFF. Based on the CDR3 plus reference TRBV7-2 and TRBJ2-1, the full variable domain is GAGVSQSPSNKVTEKGKDVELRCDPISGHTALYWYRQSLGQGLEFLIYFQGNSAPDKSGLPSDRFSAERTGGSVSTLTIQRTQQEDSAVYLCASSLVDQTYNEQFFGPGTRLTVL.

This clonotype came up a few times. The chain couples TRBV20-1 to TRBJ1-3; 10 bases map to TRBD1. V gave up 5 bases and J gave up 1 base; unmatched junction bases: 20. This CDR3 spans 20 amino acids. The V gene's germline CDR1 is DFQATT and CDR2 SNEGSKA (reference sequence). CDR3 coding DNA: TGCAGTGCTCAGCCCGGTCCGGGACAGGGGATGGGGAGGTCTGGAAACACCATATATTTT. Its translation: CSAQPGPGQGMGRSGNTIYF.

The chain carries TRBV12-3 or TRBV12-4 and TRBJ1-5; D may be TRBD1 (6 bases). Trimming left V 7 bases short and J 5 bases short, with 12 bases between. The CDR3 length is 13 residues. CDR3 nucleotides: TGTGCCAGCATGAGGGGGAGTGATCAGCCCCAGCATTTT. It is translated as CASMRGSDQPQHF.

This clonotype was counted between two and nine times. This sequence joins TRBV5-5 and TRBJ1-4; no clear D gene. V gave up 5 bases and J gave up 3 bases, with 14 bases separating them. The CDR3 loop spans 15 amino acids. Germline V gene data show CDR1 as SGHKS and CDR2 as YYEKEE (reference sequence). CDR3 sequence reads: CASRGGHQANEKLFF. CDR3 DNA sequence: TGTGCCAGCAGGGGTGGGCACCAGGCTAATGAAAAACTGTTTTTT.

CDR3 sequence reads: CASSLSGASEQYV. CDR3 coding DNA: TGTGCCAGCAGCTTGAGCGGGGCATCCGAGCAGTACGTC. The V gene is TRBV11-1, the J gene TRBJ2-7; 7 nucleotides align to TRBD2. In germline, CDR1 is SGHAT, CDR2 FQDESV (reference sequence). The CDR3 is 13 residues long. After removal of 3 bases from V and 6 bases from J, the junction contained 5 bases not matched to a gene.

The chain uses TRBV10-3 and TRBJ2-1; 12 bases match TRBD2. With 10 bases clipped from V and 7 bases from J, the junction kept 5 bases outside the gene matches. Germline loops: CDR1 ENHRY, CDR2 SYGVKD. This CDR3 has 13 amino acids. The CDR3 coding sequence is TGTGCCAGCCGGACTAGCGGGGTAAATGAGCAGTTCTTC. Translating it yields CASRTSGVNEQFF.

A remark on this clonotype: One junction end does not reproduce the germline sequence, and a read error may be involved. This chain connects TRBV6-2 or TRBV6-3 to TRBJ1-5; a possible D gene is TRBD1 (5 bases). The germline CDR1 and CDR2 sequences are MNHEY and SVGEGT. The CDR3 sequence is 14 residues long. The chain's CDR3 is CASTVGWGNKPQHF. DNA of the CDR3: TGTGCCAGCACCGTAGGGTGGGGCAATAAGCCCCAGCATTTT.

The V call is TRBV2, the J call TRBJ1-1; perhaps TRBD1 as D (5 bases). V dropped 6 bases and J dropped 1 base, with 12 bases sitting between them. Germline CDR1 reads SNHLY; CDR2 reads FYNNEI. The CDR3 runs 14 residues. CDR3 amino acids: CASRGAGENTEAFF. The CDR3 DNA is TGTGCCAGCAGAGGGGCGGGGGAGAACACTGAAGCTTTCTTT.

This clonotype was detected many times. The CDR3 loop reads CSARDEPGETQYF. CDR3 DNA: TGCAGTGCTAGAGATGAGCCGGGAGAGACCCAGTACTTC. The chain carries TRBV20-1 and TRBJ2-5; D uncertain. CDR3 size: 13 residues. CDR1 is DFQATT and CDR2 is SNEGSKA in the germline V gene (reference sequence). V shed 0 bases and J shed 4 bases, with 9 bases lying between them.

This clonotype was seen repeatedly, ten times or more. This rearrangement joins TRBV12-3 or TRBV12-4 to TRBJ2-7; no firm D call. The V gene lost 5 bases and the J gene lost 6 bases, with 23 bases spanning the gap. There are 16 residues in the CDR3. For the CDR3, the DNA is TGTGCCAGCAGTACCCCCTCCCCACGGACCGGAATCGAGCAGTACTTC. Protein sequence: CASSTPSPRTGIEQYF.

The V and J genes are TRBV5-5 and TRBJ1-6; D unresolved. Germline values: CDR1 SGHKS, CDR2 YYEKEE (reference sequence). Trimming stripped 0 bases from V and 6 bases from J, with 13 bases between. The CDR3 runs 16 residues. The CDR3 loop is CASSLEGASVNSPLHF. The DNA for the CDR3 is TGTGCCAGCAGCTTGGAAGGCGCTTCGGTTAATTCACCCCTCCACTTT.

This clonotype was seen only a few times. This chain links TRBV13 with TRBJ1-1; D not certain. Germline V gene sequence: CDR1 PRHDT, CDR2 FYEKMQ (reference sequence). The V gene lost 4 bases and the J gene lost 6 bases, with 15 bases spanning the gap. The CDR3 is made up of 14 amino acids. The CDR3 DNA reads TGTGCCAGCAGCTCGGGCTCCTGGAGGGCTGAAGCTTTCTTT. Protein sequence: CASSSGSWRAEAFF.

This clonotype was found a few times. CDR3 nucleotide sequence: TGTGCCAGCAGCTTAGTCCAGACTAGCGACAGGGCTAACTATGGCTACACCTTC. As protein: CASSLVQTSDRANYGYTF. J is TRBJ1-2 and V is TRBV11-1; 7 nucleotides align to TRBD1. The CDR3 sequence is 18 residues long. Germline V gene sequence: CDR1 SGHAT, CDR2 FQDESV (reference sequence). Trimming at V came to 1 base and at J to 0 bases, leaving 11 bases not matched to a gene.

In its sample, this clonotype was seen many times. For the CDR3, the DNA is TGCAGTGCTAGAGGGACTAGCGGGGGAGTCAACTACAATGAGCAGTTCTTC. This translates into CSARGTSGGVNYNEQFF. The V and J genes are TRBV20-1 and TRBJ2-1, with 13 nucleotides matching TRBD2. The V gene's germline CDR1 is DFQATT and CDR2 SNEGSKA (reference sequence). Unmatched junction bases numbered 6, after V lost 1 base and J lost 3 bases. The CDR3 covers 17 residues.

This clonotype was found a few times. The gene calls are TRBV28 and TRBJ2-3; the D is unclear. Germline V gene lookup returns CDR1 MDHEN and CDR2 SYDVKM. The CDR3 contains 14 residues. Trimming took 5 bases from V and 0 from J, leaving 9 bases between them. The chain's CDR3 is CASSTADSTDTQYF. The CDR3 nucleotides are TGTGCCAGCAGTACAGCCGACAGCACAGATACGCAGTATTTT.